The present T cell receptor (beta chain) was sequenced within a study of T cell responses to AZD1222 COVID-19 vaccine. About this clone: Its antigen is not known.

The study's findings and limits: Only a handful of AZD1222 recipients tested seropositive at baseline. Reportedly, close to half of spike-specific TCRs are directed against unmutated variant regions. Donor demographics were predominantly white British with a female majority; clonal diversity may be underestimated. An increase in Spike-specific TCR breadth and depth was observed after two AZD1222 doses.

V lost 3 bases, J lost 4 bases, and 12 bases lay in between. The germline V gene has CDR1 KGHSH and CDR2 LQKENI. The CDR3 has 15 residues. Only in-frame clones appear in the TCRdb table, and some are missing; sequencing was by immunoSEQ multiplex PCR. Of 55,000 to 90,000 clones in the sample, roughly four fifths were seen once. The V gene is TRBV18, the J gene TRBJ1-4; TRBD1 is a possible D gene (6 bases). This TCR was recovered from an adult in good health. Material: peripheral blood, obtained on day 0 of AZD1222 vaccination. The CDR3 region has the DNA TGTGCCAGCTCACCGCAGGGGCGAGATAATGAAAAACTGTTTTTT. Its protein is CASSPQGRDNEKLFF.